The rows below give T cell receptor beta chains drawn from one sample of a study of vaccination effects on CD4 cells after COVID-19. Antigen specificity for these receptors is unknown. Assay used: immunoSEQ multiplex PCR; TCRdb lists only in-frame clones, some missing. The top ten clones hold 10% to 12% of a sample with about 43,000 clones, around 77% of them seen once. Sample: CD4+ T cells from PBMCs cultured with SARS-CoV-2 spike peptides, taken before COVID-19 vaccination. These receptors were taken from a human donor who received a COVID-19 vaccine. The conserved cysteine and the conserved F or W are not part of the CDR3 here. Fields, in order: J gene, V gene, CDR3 protein.

j_call: TRBJ1-2
v_call: TRBV6-6
cdr3_aa: ASSYSIGTGVGYT

j_call: TRBJ2-1
v_call: TRBV30
cdr3_aa: AWSPPRGGKSNEQF

j_call: TRBJ1-5
v_call: TRBV18
cdr3_aa: ASSPGTGGLDQPQH

j_call: TRBJ2-3
v_call: TRBV6-4
cdr3_aa: ASSVSGGTDTQY

j_call: TRBJ2-5
v_call: TRBV4-1
cdr3_aa: ASSRLGTREETQY

j_call: TRBJ2-5
v_call: TRBV14
cdr3_aa: ASSQSSRYGTQY

j_call: TRBJ1-5
v_call: TRBV30
cdr3_aa: AWSVGASNQPQH

j_call: TRBJ1-2
v_call: TRBV6-5
cdr3_aa: ASTERRAYGYT

j_call: TRBJ2-1
v_call: TRBV6-5
cdr3_aa: ASSMGTGNKQF

j_call: TRBJ1-5
v_call: TRBV12-5
cdr3_aa: ASGSPGGSGPQH

j_call: TRBJ2-1
v_call: TRBV4-2
cdr3_aa: ASSQRGRSYNEQF

j_call: TRBJ2-3
v_call: TRBV9
cdr3_aa: ASSAAGSTDTQY

j_call: TRBJ2-5
v_call: TRBV6-6
cdr3_aa: ASRPQGRRETQY

j_call: TRBJ1-3
v_call: TRBV4-1
cdr3_aa: ASSQDRRLSLGNTIY

j_call: TRBJ1-6
v_call: TRBV10-3
cdr3_aa: AISFGQDLSPLH

j_call: TRBJ1-4
v_call: TRBV19
cdr3_aa: ASAYTGYANEKLF

j_call: TRBJ1-2
v_call: TRBV27
cdr3_aa: ASGGRDRPSYGYT

j_call: TRBJ1-2
v_call: TRBV18
cdr3_aa: ASSPGQGRLDYGYT

j_call: TRBJ1-2
v_call: TRBV7-9
cdr3_aa: ASSSPTLPSNYGYT

j_call: TRBJ2-3
v_call: TRBV25-1
cdr3_aa: ASSESLMGSDTQY

j_call: TRBJ2-5
v_call: TRBV5-5
cdr3_aa: ASSLNQGASKTQY

j_call: TRBJ2-2
v_call: TRBV30
cdr3_aa: AWATVANTGELF

j_call: TRBJ1-6
v_call: TRBV18
cdr3_aa: ASSPLRALGNNSPLH

j_call: TRBJ1-6
v_call: TRBV5-1
cdr3_aa: ASSLEQADNSPLH